This T cell receptor (beta chain) is drawn from a study of T cell responses to AZD1222 COVID-19 vaccine (dated by TCRdb to about 2021). With regard to the full study: TCR sequencing covered 230 or so trial participants: about 210 given two doses of AZD1222 and approximately 26 given two doses of MenACWY control vaccine. Trial participants were enrolled by age into subgroups of 18-55, 56-69 and 70-plus years, and about 150, 27 and 61 TCR-sequenced participants, respectively, were included in these subgroups. What the research found in general, with its limitations: CD4 TCRs associated with the vaccine covered the entire spike protein, and the dominant responses were in regions 160-218 and 743-854. In the small 56-69-year group, the increase in depth fell short of significance, most likely because of low power. Conclusions about previously exposed vaccinees were limited because only a handful of AZD1222 recipients were SARS-CoV-2 seropositive at baseline. Epitopes outside the regions mutated in the B.1.351 and B.1.1.7 variants were reportedly recognized by nearly half of the unique spike-specific TCRs. Because no day 14 peak-response samples were available, repertoires were characterized only after the peak T cell response. A significant rise in spike-specific TCR breadth and depth was observed after two AZD1222 doses relative to day 0 and relative to MenACWY recipients. Most participants were white British and females outnumbered males, and the authors suggested that clonal diversity may have been underestimated.

The germline V gene (reference sequence) yields SGHNT for CDR1 and YYREEE for CDR2. From cysteine to phenylalanine, the CDR3 is 12 amino acids long. Only CDR3 DNA remains: 36 bases, in frame from the first base. Between the V and J ends, shortened by 3 bases and 4 bases respectively, the junction contains 6 bases. The sample's time point label is to be understood as: about 28 days (+/-7) after the second vaccine dose. AZD1222 recipients with second doses at about 4 weeks or about 12 weeks were pooled, because spike-specific TCR depth and breadth did not differ between schedules. The vaccinee samples were drawn from two UK trials, COV001 and COV002, one of which was a single-blind randomized controlled phase 2/3 trial testing AZD1222 (ChAdOx1 nCoV-19) in healthy adults. For TCRbeta chain sequencing, PBMC samples were collected from trial participants at day 0 and at day 28 after the second dose. The CDR3 regions of human TCRbeta chains were analyzed by immunosequencing. As for the original processing: TCRs in the repertoires were compared against a reference library of SARS-CoV-2-specific TCRs that had been generated with the MIRA antigen-specificity platform. Breadth was defined as the fraction of unique TCRs that were SARS-CoV-2-associated, and depth was defined as the fraction of total T cells that were SARS-CoV-2-associated. Each spike-specific TCR was assigned to its reactive spike region and to a CD4 or CD8 class using the MIRA data. Log10-transformed breadth and depth values were compared by one-way ANOVA with Sidak's multiple comparisons tests. In its TCRdb copy, this immuneACCESS table keeps in-frame sequences only and misses some clones. Where compared with another copy, unresolved V genes explain less than half of these, and the others have no known cause. V, J and clone size are those of that table, while D and trimming were read from the DNA. Across this sample there are about 77,000 clones, with 92% seen only once. 4% to 5.5% of the sample goes to the ten largest clones.

About this clone: Its target antigen remains unknown. Within one base of it there is no much larger clone, and no base qualities were kept.

The starting material was peripheral blood, obtained 28 days after the second AZD1222 dose. The receptor comes from an adult who received the AZD1222 COVID-19 vaccine. The rearrangement joined TRBV5-4 to TRBJ2-3; the D gene is unclear. CDR3 reads: CASSSLADTQYF. The nucleotides are TGTGCCAGCAGCTCTTTGGCAGATACGCAGTATTTT. Joined to the reference TRBV5-4 and TRBJ2-3 proteins, this CDR3 gives the full variable domain: ETGVTQSPTHLIKTRGQQVTLRCSSQSGHNTVSWYQQALGQGPQFIFQYYREEENGRGNFPPRFSGLQFPNYSSELNVNALELDDSALYLCASSSLADTQYFGPGTRLTVL.